This T cell receptor (beta chain) was retrieved from a study of blood T cell repertoires in COVID-19. Study information: Whether acute or convalescent, the COVID-19 samples came from the United States, Italy and Spain.

Self-reported history from a screening survey and questionnaire set each donor's cohort. In the original processing: Reference gene primer amplification gave estimated nucleated cell counts. Using immunoSEQ multiplex PCR, the repertoire was profiled, and TCRdb retains in-frame clones only, with some absent. The V and J calls and clone size were taken over from that table, and D and trimming were inferred from the DNA. The sample lists fewer than 250,000 clones; 90% were seen once. CDR1 and CDR2 (germline): MNHEY, SMNVEV (reference sequence). The J segment lost 1 base and the V segment lost 4 bases, leaving 5 bases of the junction unmatched. The CDR3 sequence is 16 residues long.

The sample consisted of PBMCs or T cells enriched from blood (not recorded which). The genes are TRBV27 and TRBJ2-2; TRBD1 aligns across 8 bases. The receptor comes from a man aged 25-40 years who had been exposed to COVID-19. The DNA of the CDR3 is TGTGCCAGCAGTTGGTCCGGGACAGGGAACACCGGGGAGCTGTTTTTT. It translates to CASSWSGTGNTGELFF.